The present T cell receptor (beta chain) was sequenced within a study of human T cells and chemical hapten exposure. TCRdb itself ran the RACE reads through MiXCR, one entry per CDR3 protein. The sample consists of about 120,000 distinct CDR3 sequences, about 12% of them appearing once. Germline CDR1 is SGHVS and CDR2 is FNYEAQ. CDR3 length: 14 amino acids. V was clipped by 5 bases and J by 12 bases, with 20 bases between them. This clonotype was detected a few times. The time point was: patch test 1, 2 weeks after DPC sensitization. The sample's treatment: therapeutic diphenylcyclopropenone sensitization with weekly scalp DPC.

The specimen was whole blood, collected in connection with sensitization to the hapten diphenylcyclopropenone (DPC). This sequence joins TRBV7-6 and TRBJ2-1, with TRBD2 as a possible D gene (5 bases). This TCR was recovered from a woman aged 45-65 years with alopecia areata. Some clones in this sample may be carry-over from other donors' samples. CDR3 sequence reads: CASSLPGSSVGQFF. As DNA, the CDR3 is TGTGCCAGCAGCCTGCCGGGATCCTCCGTGGGGCAGTTCTTC.